This T cell receptor beta chain comes out of a study of monozygotic twins with inflammatory bowel disease. TCRdb re-analyzed the 5' RACE reads; it lists each CDR3 protein once, without DNA. The sample table sets out about 160,000 distinct CDR3 sequences. Germline CDR1 is LNHNV and CDR2 is YYDKDF (reference sequence). This CDR3 comprises 18 residues. Sequenced material: blood. This chain uses TRBV15 with TRBJ2-1; TCRdb designates TRBD2, a call that cannot be tested without DNA. This receptor was identified in a human donor with ulcerative colitis or Crohn's disease, or a healthy co-twin of an affected twin (not recorded which). CDR3 sequence: CATSTTIRTSGSFNEQFF.